Listed here are 2 T cell receptor beta chains from one sample, sequenced in a study of blood T cell repertoires in COVID-19. Assay used: immunoSEQ multiplex PCR; TCRdb lists only in-frame clones, some missing. This repertoire shows about 50,000 clones, around 90% found once; its top ten account for 9.5% to 15%. Sequencing was done on a sample of peripheral blood. The receptors stem from a human donor with active COVID-19. The donor label of this sample is uncertain.

This chain connects TRBV19 to TRBJ2-7, with 9 bases identical to TRBD2. Germline V CDR1 and CDR2: LNHDA, SQIVND (reference sequence). Germline trimming cut 4 bases from V and 7 bases from J; bases unmatched to any gene: 8. The CDR3 covers 14 residues. CDR3 amino acids: CASSTTSAGGEQYF. The CDR3 region has the DNA TGTGCCAGTAGTACGACTAGCGCGGGAGGGGAGCAGTACTTC.

J is TRBJ1-2 and V is TRBV10-3; D not resolved. The CDR3 is 13 amino acids. The V end lost 3 bases, the J end lost 2 bases, and 7 bases lay between the germline ends. In germline, CDR1 is ENHRY, CDR2 SYGVKD. The CDR3 DNA reads TGTGCCATCAGTGACGCAGGCAACTATGGCTACACCTTC. Amino acid sequence: CAISDAGNYGYTF.